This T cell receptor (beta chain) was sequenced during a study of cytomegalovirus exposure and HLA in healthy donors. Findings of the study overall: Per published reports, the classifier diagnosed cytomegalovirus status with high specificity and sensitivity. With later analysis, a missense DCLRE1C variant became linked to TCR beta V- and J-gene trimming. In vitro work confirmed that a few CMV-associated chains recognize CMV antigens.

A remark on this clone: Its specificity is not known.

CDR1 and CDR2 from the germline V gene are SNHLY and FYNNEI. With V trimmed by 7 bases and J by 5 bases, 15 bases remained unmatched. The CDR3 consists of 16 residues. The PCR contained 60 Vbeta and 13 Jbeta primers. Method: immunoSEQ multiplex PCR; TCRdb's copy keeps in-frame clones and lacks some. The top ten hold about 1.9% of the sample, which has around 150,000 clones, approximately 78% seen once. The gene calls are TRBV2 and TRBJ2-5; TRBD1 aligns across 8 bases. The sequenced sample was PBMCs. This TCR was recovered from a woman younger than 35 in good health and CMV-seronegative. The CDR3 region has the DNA TGTGCCAGCACTAACAGCCCCCGGACAGGGTATGAGACCCAGTACTTC. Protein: CASTNSPRTGYETQYF.